The rows below give T cell receptor beta chains drawn from one sample of a study of response to subunit inactivated influenza vaccine. TCRdb independently ran MiXCR on the RT-PCR reads; one entry per CDR3 protein. The profile covers fewer than 700,000 distinct CDR3 sequences, with 10% to 15% appearing a single time and over 10% taken by the ten largest. The material sequenced was PBMCs from blood, taken roughly 45 days after vaccination. Receptors originate from a man over 45 who received an inactivated influenza vaccine. Each CDR3 is given with its conserved first and last residue. D genes are given only for firm matches. Rows may omit the clone size; those that give it use once, few, many or a size class.

clone size: NA
D gene: TRBD1
V gene: TRBV7-2
J gene: TRBJ1-4
CDR3 DNA: TGTGCCAGCAGCGAGGACGGGACAGGAGGGGAAAAACTGTTTTTT
CDR3 protein: CASSEDGTGGEKLFF

clone size: few
D gene: NA
V gene: TRBV6-1
J gene: TRBJ2-7
CDR3 DNA: TGTGCCAGCAGGAGACTGACAGGCCCTCCCTACGAGCAGTACTTC
CDR3 protein: CASRRLTGPPYEQYF

clone size: few
D gene: NA
V gene: TRBV20-1
J gene: TRBJ2-1
CDR3 DNA: TGCAGTGCTAATCCAAGCGGGTCAAGGGGGCAGTTCTTC
CDR3 protein: CSANPSGSRGQFF

clone size: many
D gene: NA
V gene: TRBV20-1
J gene: TRBJ2-3
CDR3 DNA: TGCAGTGCTAGTCGCCGACTCACCCCACGGCTCCTCACAGATACGCAGTATTTT
CDR3 protein: CSASRRLTPRLLTDTQYF

clone size: few
D gene: NA
V gene: TRBV9
J gene: TRBJ2-5
CDR3 DNA: TGTGCCAGCAGGGTACCGGGACTTTGGCTCAGAGAGACCCAGTACTTC
CDR3 protein: CASRVPGLWLRETQYF

clone size: many
D gene: NA
V gene: TRBV4-1
J gene: TRBJ2-2
CDR3 DNA: TGCGCCAGCAGCCTTCGCTTCGACGACGGGGGCGTCGGGGAGCTGTTTTTT
CDR3 protein: CASSLRFDDGGVGELFF

clone size: few
D gene: NA
V gene: TRBV11-1
J gene: TRBJ2-6
CDR3 DNA: TGTGCCAGCAGCTTAGGAGCCAGTGTCTTGGCCAACGTCCTGACTTTC
CDR3 protein: CASSLGASVLANVLTF

clone size: many
D gene: TRBD1
V gene: TRBV7-9
J gene: TRBJ1-2
CDR3 DNA: TGTGCCAGCAGCTTAGGACAGGGTGACTATGGCTACACCTTC
CDR3 protein: CASSLGQGDYGYTF

clone size: few
D gene: NA
V gene: TRBV12-3/TRBV12-4
J gene: TRBJ1-6
CDR3 DNA: TGTGCCAGCAGGGGCTCCTATAATTCACCCCTCCACTTT
CDR3 protein: CASRGSYNSPLHF

clone size: few
D gene: TRBD2
V gene: TRBV6-1
J gene: TRBJ2-1
CDR3 DNA: TGTGCCAGCAAATCTGGGGGCGGGGGGTGGAATGAGCAGTTCTTC
CDR3 protein: CASKSGGGGWNEQFF

clone size: NA
D gene: TRBD1
V gene: TRBV5-1
J gene: TRBJ2-7
CDR3 DNA: TGCGCCAGCAGCAAGGGACAGGGCTTATACGAGCAGTACTTC
CDR3 protein: CASSKGQGLYEQYF

clone size: few
D gene: NA
V gene: TRBV20-1
J gene: TRBJ2-4
CDR3 DNA: TGCAGCCGGTGGAGGTGGGATCACCTAGCCAAAAACATTCAGTACTTC
CDR3 protein: CSRWRWDHLAKNIQYF

clone size: NA
D gene: NA
V gene: TRBV27
J gene: TRBJ2-2
CDR3 DNA: TGTGCCAGCACTCCCGCAGGGGTGAACACCGGGGAGCTGTTTTTT
CDR3 protein: CASTPAGVNTGELFF

clone size: many
D gene: NA
V gene: TRBV12-3/TRBV12-4
J gene: TRBJ2-5
CDR3 DNA: TGTGCCAGCAGTTCGACTCCCTGGAAATCGTACTTC
CDR3 protein: CASSSTPWKSYF

clone size: few
D gene: TRBD1
V gene: TRBV29-1
J gene: TRBJ2-5
CDR3 DNA: TGCAGCGTTAAACCCGGGACAGGAGGGGAGACCCAGTACTTC
CDR3 protein: CSVKPGTGGETQYF

clone size: NA
D gene: TRBD1
V gene: TRBV20-1
J gene: TRBJ1-4
CDR3 DNA: TGCAGTGTTATTCAGGGGGGGGCCGATGAAAAACTGTTTTTT
CDR3 protein: CSVIQGGADEKLFF

clone size: many
D gene: TRBD2
V gene: TRBV20-1
J gene: TRBJ2-3
CDR3 DNA: TGCAGTGCTAGAGATTTCGGGACTAGCGGCAACACAGATACGCAGTATTTT
CDR3 protein: CSARDFGTSGNTDTQYF

clone size: NA
D gene: NA
V gene: TRBV7-2
J gene: TRBJ2-5
CDR3 DNA: TGTGCCAGCAGCTCCGACTTCGTCGAGACCCAGTACTTC
CDR3 protein: CASSSDFVETQYF

clone size: many
D gene: NA
V gene: TRBV7-9
J gene: TRBJ2-2
CDR3 DNA: TGTGCCAGCAGCTTAGAAGGTTTCACCGGGGAGCTGTTTTTT
CDR3 protein: CASSLEGFTGELFF

clone size: many
D gene: NA
V gene: TRBV29-1
J gene: TRBJ1-1
CDR3 DNA: TGCAGCGTTGTCACCCTCACTGAAGCTTTCTTT
CDR3 protein: CSVVTLTEAFF

clone size: few
D gene: NA
V gene: TRBV12-3/TRBV12-4
J gene: TRBJ1-5
CDR3 DNA: TGTGCCAGCAGTTTAGAGGCCGGGGGTTATCAGCCCCAGCATTTT
CDR3 protein: CASSLEAGGYQPQHF

clone size: NA
D gene: TRBD1
V gene: TRBV29-1
J gene: TRBJ2-6
CDR3 DNA: TGCAGCGTTGAAGGGCAGGGGGCGAGAGGGGCCAACGTCCTGACTTTC
CDR3 protein: CSVEGQGARGANVLTF

clone size: few
D gene: TRBD1
V gene: TRBV18
J gene: TRBJ2-3
CDR3 DNA: TGTGCCAGCTCACCAAAGGGACAGGGGGCAGCCGATACGCAGTATTTT
CDR3 protein: CASSPKGQGAADTQYF

clone size: NA
D gene: NA
V gene: TRBV6-2/TRBV6-3
J gene: TRBJ2-1
CDR3 DNA: TGTGCCAGCAGTGGCCGGGCTAGCAATGAGCAGTTCTTC
CDR3 protein: CASSGRASNEQFF

clone size: many
D gene: NA
V gene: TRBV5-6
J gene: TRBJ1-1
CDR3 DNA: TGTGCCAGCAGGCCACAGGGAAGGTTCACTGAAGCTTTCTTT
CDR3 protein: CASRPQGRFTEAFF

clone size: few
D gene: NA
V gene: TRBV29-1
J gene: TRBJ2-5
CDR3 DNA: NA
CDR3 protein: CSVVRARGGQETQYF

clone size: NA
D gene: TRBD2
V gene: TRBV7-9
J gene: TRBJ2-2
CDR3 DNA: TGTGCCAGCAGCTTCGGACTAGAGTTTGTCGGGGAGCTGTTTTTT
CDR3 protein: CASSFGLEFVGELFF

clone size: NA
D gene: NA
V gene: TRBV20-1
J gene: TRBJ1-4
CDR3 DNA: TGCAGTGCTAGAGATCGTCCGGCGGCTAATGAAAAACTGTTTTTT
CDR3 protein: CSARDRPAANEKLFF

clone size: NA
D gene: NA
V gene: TRBV6-1
J gene: TRBJ2-7
CDR3 DNA: TGTGCCAGCAGCCTATCCAGGGCCTCCTACGAGCAGTACTTC
CDR3 protein: CASSLSRASYEQYF

clone size: few
D gene: TRBD2
V gene: TRBV7-2
J gene: TRBJ2-1
CDR3 DNA: TGTGCCAGCGGGGGTAGCGGGAGTTACAATGAGCAGTTCTTC
CDR3 protein: CASGGSGSYNEQFF

clone size: few
D gene: TRBD2
V gene: TRBV20-1
J gene: TRBJ2-5
CDR3 DNA: TGCAGTGCTGCCCGGACTAGCATAACTACCCAGTACTTC
CDR3 protein: CSAARTSITTQYF

clone size: few
D gene: TRBD2
V gene: TRBV20-1
J gene: TRBJ2-2
CDR3 DNA: TGCAGTGCAAGACTAGCGGGCTTATCCGGGGAGCTGTTTTTT
CDR3 protein: CSARLAGLSGELFF

clone size: few
D gene: TRBD1
V gene: TRBV3-1
J gene: TRBJ1-1
CDR3 DNA: TGTGCCAGCAGCCCCCTCCCAGGGGGAAGCGCTGAAGCTTTCTTT
CDR3 protein: CASSPLPGGSAEAFF

clone size: few
D gene: NA
V gene: TRBV12-3/TRBV12-4
J gene: TRBJ2-3
CDR3 DNA: TGTGCCAGCAGCCCCCTCCTTGGGTCGGGTACGCAGTATTTT
CDR3 protein: CASSPLLGSGTQYF

clone size: NA
D gene: TRBD1
V gene: TRBV7-2
J gene: TRBJ2-4
CDR3 DNA: TGTGCCAGCAGCCACGGACAGGGGGGGGCCAAAAACATTCAGTACTTC
CDR3 protein: CASSHGQGGAKNIQYF

clone size: NA
D gene: NA
V gene: TRBV14
J gene: TRBJ2-7
CDR3 DNA: TGTGCCAGCAGTGGACTTGAAGGGCGCGAGCAGTACTTC
CDR3 protein: CASSGLEGREQYF

clone size: many
D gene: TRBD2
V gene: TRBV6-5
J gene: TRBJ2-3
CDR3 DNA: TGTGCCAGCAGTTCGGGACTAGCGGGGCCAGATACGCAGTATTTT
CDR3 protein: CASSSGLAGPDTQYF

clone size: few
D gene: TRBD2
V gene: TRBV20-1
J gene: TRBJ2-7
CDR3 DNA: TGCAGTGCTAGGCCCGCCCTGACTAGCGGGAGGACCTACGAGCAGTACTTC
CDR3 protein: CSARPALTSGRTYEQYF

clone size: NA
D gene: NA
V gene: TRBV7-3
J gene: TRBJ2-3
CDR3 DNA: TGTGCCAGCAGCTCGGACCCCACCACCTTGGATACGCAGTATTTT
CDR3 protein: CASSSDPTTLDTQYF

clone size: few
D gene: NA
V gene: TRBV6-2/TRBV6-3
J gene: TRBJ1-2
CDR3 DNA: TGTGCCAGCAGTTACGCACGAGATGGAGGGTATGGCTACACCTTC
CDR3 protein: CASSYARDGGYGYTF

clone size: few
D gene: NA
V gene: TRBV28
J gene: TRBJ2-7
CDR3 DNA: TGTGCCAGCAGTTTGCCTGGAGGGAATGCCTACGAGCAGTACTTC
CDR3 protein: CASSLPGGNAYEQYF

clone size: NA
D gene: NA
V gene: TRBV13
J gene: TRBJ2-3
CDR3 DNA: TGTGCCAGCAGCTCGGACAACACAGATACGCAGTATTTT
CDR3 protein: CASSSDNTDTQYF

clone size: NA
D gene: NA
V gene: TRBV7-9
J gene: TRBJ2-1
CDR3 DNA: TGTGCCAGCAGCGTTCGCGAGCAGTTCTTC
CDR3 protein: CASSVREQFF